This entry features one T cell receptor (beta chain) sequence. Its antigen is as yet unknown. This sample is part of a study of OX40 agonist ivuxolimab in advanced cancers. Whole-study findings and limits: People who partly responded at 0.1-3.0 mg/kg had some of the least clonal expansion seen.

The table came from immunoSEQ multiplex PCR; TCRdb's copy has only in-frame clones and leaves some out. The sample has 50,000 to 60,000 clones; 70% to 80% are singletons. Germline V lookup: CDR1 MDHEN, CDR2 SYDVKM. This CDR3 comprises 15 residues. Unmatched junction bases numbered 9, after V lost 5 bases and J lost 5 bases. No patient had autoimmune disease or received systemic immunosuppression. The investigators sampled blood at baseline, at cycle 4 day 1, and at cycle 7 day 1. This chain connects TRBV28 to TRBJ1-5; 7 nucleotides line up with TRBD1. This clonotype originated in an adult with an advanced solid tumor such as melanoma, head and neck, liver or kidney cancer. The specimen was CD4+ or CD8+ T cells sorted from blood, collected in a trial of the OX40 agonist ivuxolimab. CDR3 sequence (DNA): TGTGCCAGCAGTACCCGCCAGGGGGAATATCAGCCCCAGCATTTT. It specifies CASSTRQGEYQPQHF.